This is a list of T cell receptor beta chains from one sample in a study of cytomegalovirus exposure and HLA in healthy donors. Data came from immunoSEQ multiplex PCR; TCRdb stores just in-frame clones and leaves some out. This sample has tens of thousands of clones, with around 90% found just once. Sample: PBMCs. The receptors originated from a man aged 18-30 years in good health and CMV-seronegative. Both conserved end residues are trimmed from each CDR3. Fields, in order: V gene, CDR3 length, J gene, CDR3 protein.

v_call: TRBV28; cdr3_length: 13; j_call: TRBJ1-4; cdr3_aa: ASSPPGTGSEKLF
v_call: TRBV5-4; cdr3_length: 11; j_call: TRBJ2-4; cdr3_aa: ASRTGGQNIQY
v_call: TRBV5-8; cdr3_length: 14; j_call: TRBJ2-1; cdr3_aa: ASSFRTSGIKGEQF
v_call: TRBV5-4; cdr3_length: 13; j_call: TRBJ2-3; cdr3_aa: ASSLTGMSTDTQY
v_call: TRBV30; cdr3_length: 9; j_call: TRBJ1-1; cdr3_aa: AGVLNTEAF
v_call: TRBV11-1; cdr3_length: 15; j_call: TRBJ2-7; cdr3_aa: ASSLAPGAAGSYEQY
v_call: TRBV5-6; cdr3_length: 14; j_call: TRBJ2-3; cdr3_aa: ASSSITTPGTDTQY
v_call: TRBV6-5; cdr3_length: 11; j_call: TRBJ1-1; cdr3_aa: ASSYSTLTEAF
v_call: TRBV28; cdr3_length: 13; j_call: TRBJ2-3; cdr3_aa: ASSPVGGGADTQY
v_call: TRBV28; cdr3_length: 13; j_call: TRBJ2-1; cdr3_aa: ASRQTGGPYNEQF
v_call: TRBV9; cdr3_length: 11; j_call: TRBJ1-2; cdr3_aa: ASSGRTSDGYT
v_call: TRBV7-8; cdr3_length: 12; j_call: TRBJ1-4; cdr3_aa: ASSRDRGDEKLF
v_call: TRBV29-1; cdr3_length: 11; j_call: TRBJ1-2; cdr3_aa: SGHTGGADGYT
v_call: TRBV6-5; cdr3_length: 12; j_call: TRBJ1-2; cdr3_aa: ASSSADRGSGYT
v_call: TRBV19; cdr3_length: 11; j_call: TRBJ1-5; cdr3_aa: ASSDNRGQPQH
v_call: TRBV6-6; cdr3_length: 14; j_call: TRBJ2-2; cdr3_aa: ASRERGQSFTGELF
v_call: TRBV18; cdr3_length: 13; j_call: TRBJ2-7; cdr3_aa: ASSPAGTGSYEQY
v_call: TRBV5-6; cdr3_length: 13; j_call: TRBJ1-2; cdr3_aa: ASSSGDSRALGYT
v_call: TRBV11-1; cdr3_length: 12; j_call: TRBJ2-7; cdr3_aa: ASSINRGTYEQY